The 15 T cell receptor beta chains reported below all come from one sample, sequenced in a study of blood T cell repertoires in COVID-19. Sequenced by immunoSEQ multiplex PCR; TCRdb stores in-frame clones only, minus some. The data contain some 100,000 clones, 80% to 90% of them singletons. Sample: peripheral blood. These TCRs come from a human donor in a cohort sampled during active COVID-19.

This chain uses TRBV5-1 with TRBJ2-7, with TRBD2 matching 10 bases. Germline CDR1 is SGHRS and CDR2 is YFSETQ. V gave up 7 bases and J gave up 2 bases; unmatched junction bases: 9. The length of the CDR3 is 15 residues. The chain's CDR3 is CASYRTSGTAYEQYF. For the CDR3, the DNA is TGCGCCAGCTACCGAACTAGCGGGACAGCCTACGAGCAGTACTTC.

This chain connects TRBV6-5 to TRBJ1-2; no definite D call. This CDR3 has 14 amino acids. The germline V gene has CDR1 MNHEY and CDR2 SVGAGI. The V and J ends lost 6 bases and 2 bases respectively, with 13 bases between them. In nucleotides, the CDR3 is TGTGCCAGCAGCCAAGCCCCGGGAAACTATGGCTACACCTTC. It translates to CASSQAPGNYGYTF.

The rearrangement links TRBV7-3 to TRBJ1-5; TRBD1 might be the D (5 bases). Germline CDR1 and CDR2: SGHTA and FQGTGA. The CDR3 totals 18 residues. Trimming removed 1 base from V and 0 bases from J, with 16 bases in between. CDR3 coding DNA: TGTGCCAGCAGCTTAAGGACGGGGGGGAGGCATAGCAATCAGCCCCAGCATTTT. Its translation: CASSLRTGGRHSNQPQHF.

The chain employs TRBV12-5 and TRBJ1-5; no reliable D call. The germline V gene has CDR1 LGHNT and CDR2 FRNRAP. CDR3 length equals 12 residues. Trimming pared 9 bases from V and 4 bases from J, leaving 10 bases between. The CDR3 region has the DNA TGTGCTAGCAGTGAGGGAAATCAGCCCCAGCATTTT. Protein: CASSEGNQPQHF.

This clone was found a few times. The chain has TRBV3-1 (or the pseudogene TRBV3-2) and TRBJ2-7; 7 nucleotides align to TRBD1. Per germline, CDR1 LGHDT and CDR2 YNNKEL (reference sequence). The CDR3 sequence is 16 residues long. V gave up 5 bases and J gave up 2 bases; unmatched junction bases: 12. CDR3 protein: CASSWFPGQSTYEQYF. The CDR3 DNA follows: TGTGCCAGCAGCTGGTTCCCGGGACAGAGTACCTACGAGCAGTACTTC.

The chain recombines TRBV7-8 with TRBJ2-7, with D possibly being TRBD1 (6 bases). The germline gives CDR1 SGHVS, CDR2 FQNEAQ. The CDR3 is made up of 18 amino acids. The V gene lost 1 base and the J gene lost 1 base, with 20 bases spanning the gap. CDR3 residues: CASSLETADSFSSYEQYF. CDR3 nucleotides: TGTGCCAGCAGCTTAGAGACCGCGGACAGCTTTTCTTCCTACGAGCAGTACTTC.

The CDR3 coding sequence is TGTGCCAGCAGTCCTCCCCCGGAGGGTACGGGCGGGAGGGGGTCTCGGAATGAGCAGTTCTTC. It encodes CASSPPPEGTGGRGSRNEQFF. The V call is TRBV28, the J call TRBJ2-1; TRBD2 matches 9 bases. The CDR3 totals 21 residues. CDR1 MDHEN and CDR2 SYDVKM come from the germline V gene. The V and J ends lost 5 bases and 7 bases, in that order; junction bases with no gene match: 27.

This clone was detected only a few times. The chain joins TRBV19 to TRBJ1-6; possible D gene TRBD1, 5 bases. CDR1 and CDR2 from the germline V gene are LNHDA and SQIVND (reference sequence). Trimming removed 3 bases from V and 8 bases from J, with 8 bases in between. CDR3 length: 13 residues. This CDR3 reads CASSILQDSPLHF. CDR3 sequence (DNA): TGTGCCAGTAGTATCCTACAGGATTCACCCCTCCACTTT.

The chain carries TRBV6-1 and TRBJ2-6; 7 bases line up with TRBD1. Germline CDR1 is MNHNS and CDR2 is SASEGT. V lost 1 base, J lost 0 bases, and 6 bases stayed unmatched. The CDR3 length is 18 residues. The CDR3 loop reads CASSEEGATYSGANVLTF. The CDR3 nucleotides are TGTGCCAGCAGTGAAGAGGGGGCCACCTACTCTGGGGCCAACGTCCTGACTTTC.

The chain has TRBV13 and TRBJ1-2; no clear D. The germline CDR1 and CDR2 sequences are PRHDT and FYEKMQ (reference sequence). CDR3 size: 13 residues. The V and J ends lost 1 base and 5 bases respectively, with 8 bases between them. CDR3 in amino acids: CASSLDQRYGYTF. CDR3 DNA: TGTGCCAGCAGCTTAGATCAGCGGTATGGCTACACCTTC.

The chain employs TRBV13 and TRBJ1-3; no firm D call. Per the germline V gene, CDR1 is PRHDT and CDR2 is FYEKMQ (reference sequence). The V end was cut by 5 bases, the J end by 2 bases, with 16 bases between. This CDR3 comprises 16 residues. The CDR3 DNA follows: TGTGCCAGCAGCAGAGCCGAAGGGAGTACTGGAAACACCATATATTTT. It specifies CASSRAEGSTGNTIYF.

The chain has TRBV6-5 and TRBJ2-7; D remains unclear. Germline CDR1 reads MNHEY; CDR2 reads SVGAGI. Trimming left V 8 bases short and J 3 bases short, with 14 bases between. The CDR3 spans 13 residues. Here the CDR3 reads CASGPPPDYEQYF. The DNA of the CDR3 is TGTGCCAGCGGCCCCCCGCCCGACTACGAGCAGTACTTC.

J is TRBJ2-2 and V is TRBV6-4; 8 bases are shared with TRBD2. CDR1 and CDR2 (germline): MRHNA, SNTAGT. The V gene end was trimmed by 6 bases and the J gene end by 6 bases; junction bases not matched to a gene: 6. The CDR3 sequence is 14 residues long. The CDR3 sequence: CASSLSGKAGELFF. DNA for the CDR3: TGTGCCAGCAGCCTTAGCGGGAAGGCCGGGGAGCTGTTTTTT.

This clone appeared a single time. The chain recombines TRBV18 with TRBJ2-2; 10 bases are shared with TRBD2. Germline V gene data show CDR1 as KGHSH and CDR2 as LQKENI. The CDR3 spans 16 residues. V shed 2 bases, J shed 5 bases, and the junction held 5 bases outside the gene matches. The CDR3 reads CASSPWLAGDTGELFF. CDR3 nucleotides: TGTGCCAGCTCACCATGGCTAGCGGGAGATACCGGGGAGCTGTTTTTT.

This clone has only one observation. The chain combines TRBV28 with TRBJ1-1; 7 bases fit TRBD1. In germline, CDR1 is MDHEN, CDR2 SYDVKM. This CDR3 spans 14 amino acids. The trim removed 6 bases at V and 11 bases at J, leaving 15 bases unmatched. This CDR3 reads CASSNTRRQGLAFF. The CDR3 nucleotides are TGTGCCAGCAGCAATACCCGCCGACAGGGATTGGCTTTCTTT.